The clone carrying this T cell receptor beta chain came up once. The data derive from a study of shared clonotypes between healthy human individuals. Germline V lookup: CDR1 SEHNR, CDR2 FQNEAQ (reference sequence). This CDR3 comprises 16 residues. V shed 4 bases and J shed 5 bases, with 18 bases lying between them. The data were produced by immunoSEQ multiplex PCR, yet TCRdb's version contains in-frame clones alone and is incomplete. The sample holds around 340,000 clones, 70% to 75% seen once. The specimen sequenced was memory CD4+ T cells sorted from blood. Subset here: CD45RA-negative fraction. The source of this sequence is a man aged 30 to 45 in good health. This chain joins TRBV7-9 and TRBJ2-1, with D unclear. CDR3 amino acids: CASSSRGGGPHNEQFF. CDR3 in DNA: TGTGCCAGCAGCTCCAGAGGCGGCGGCCCCCACAATGAGCAGTTCTTC.